The rows below give T cell receptor beta chains drawn from one sample of a study of cytomegalovirus exposure and HLA in healthy donors. Profiling relied on immunoSEQ multiplex PCR, and the TCRdb table lists in-frame clones only, not all of them. The repertoire holds around 69,000 clones, with approximately 63% as singletons. Sequencing input: PBMCs. The receptors originated from a woman in her forties or fifties in good health and CMV-seropositive. CDR3s leave out the opening cysteine and the closing phenylalanine or tryptophan. Each record gives: J gene, V gene, CDR3 protein.

TRBJ1-5 | TRBV6-6 | ASSSRAGGNQPQH
TRBJ1-3 | TRBV10-2 | ASRQDTNSGNTIY
TRBJ1-5 | TRBV2 | ASNPQGGNQPQH
TRBJ1-1 | TRBV7-3 | ATKGQSMNTEAF
TRBJ1-2 | TRBV9 | ASSPVSDASYGYT
TRBJ2-1 | TRBV4-3 | ASSQDRTSYNEQF
TRBJ2-1 | TRBV6-6 | ASSSFDSGEYNEQF
TRBJ1-4 | TRBV29-1 | SVLPGHGDEKLF
TRBJ1-1 | TRBV6-1 | ASSEGHLNTEAF
TRBJ2-3 | TRBV6-4 | ASSMTGGQDTQY
TRBJ2-3 | TRBV19 | ASSMAFGGAGADTQY
TRBJ1-5 | TRBV21-1 | ASSKEGGPSNQPQH
TRBJ2-7 | TRBV27 | ASSHTGAHYEQY
TRBJ2-1 | TRBV5-5 | ASSLFTSGGLYNEQF
TRBJ2-2 | TRBV10-2 | ATTTSGGASGELF
TRBJ1-6 | TRBV10-3 | ASTTEGHYNSPLH
TRBJ2-1 | TRBV5-6 | ASSLGDTMISSYNEQF
TRBJ2-3 | TRBV5-4 | ASSSPGPRVDTQY
TRBJ1-6 | TRBV7-2 | ASSLGSGGSPLH
TRBJ2-1 | TRBV5-1 | ASSPRRGRNEQF
TRBJ1-5 | TRBV30 | AWSVTGFNQPQH
TRBJ1-1 | TRBV10-3 | AISGPNTEAF
TRBJ2-1 | TRBV7-9 | ASSLRPDADEQF
TRBJ2-1 | TRBV11-3 | ASSLAERDEQF
TRBJ1-1 | TRBV11-2 | ASSPLGQGDTEAF
TRBJ1-2 | TRBV29-1 | SVATGTRDGYT
TRBJ1-5 | TRBV19 | ASSVTGGNQPQH
TRBJ1-2 | TRBV15 | ATSWRQEDYGYT
TRBJ2-1 | TRBV2 | ASSRTGKAF